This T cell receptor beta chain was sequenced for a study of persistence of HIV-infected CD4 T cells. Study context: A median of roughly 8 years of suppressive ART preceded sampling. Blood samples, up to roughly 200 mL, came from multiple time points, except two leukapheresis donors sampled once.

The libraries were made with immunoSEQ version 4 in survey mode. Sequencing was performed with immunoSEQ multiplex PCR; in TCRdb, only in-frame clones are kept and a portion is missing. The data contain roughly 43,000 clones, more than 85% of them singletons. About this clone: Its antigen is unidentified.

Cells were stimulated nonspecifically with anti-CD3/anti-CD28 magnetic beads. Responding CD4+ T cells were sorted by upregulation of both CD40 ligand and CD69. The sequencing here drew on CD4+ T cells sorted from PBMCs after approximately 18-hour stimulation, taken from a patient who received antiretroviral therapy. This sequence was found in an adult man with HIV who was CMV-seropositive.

CDR3 amino acids: CASSLVVGGYGYTF. DNA for the CDR3: TGCGCCAGCAGCTTGGTTGTAGGGGGATATGGCTACACCTTC. This sequence joins TRBV5-1 and TRBJ1-2, with D possibly matching TRBD1 (6 bases). The CDR3 consists of 14 residues. From germline, CDR1 is SGHRS and CDR2 YFSETQ. Trimming took 0 bases from V and 5 from J, leaving 11 bases between them.